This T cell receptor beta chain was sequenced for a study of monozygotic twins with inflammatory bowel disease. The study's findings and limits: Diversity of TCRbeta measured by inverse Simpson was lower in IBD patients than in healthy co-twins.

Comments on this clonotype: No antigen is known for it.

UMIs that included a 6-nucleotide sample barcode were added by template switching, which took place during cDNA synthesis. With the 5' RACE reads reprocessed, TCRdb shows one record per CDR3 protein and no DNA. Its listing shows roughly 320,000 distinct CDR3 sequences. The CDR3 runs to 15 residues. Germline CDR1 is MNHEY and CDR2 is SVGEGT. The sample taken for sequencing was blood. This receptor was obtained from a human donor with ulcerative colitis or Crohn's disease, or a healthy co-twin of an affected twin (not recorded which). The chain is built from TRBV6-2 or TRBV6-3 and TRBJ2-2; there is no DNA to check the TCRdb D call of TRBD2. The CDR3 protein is CASTAQRGGAGELFF.